This T cell receptor (beta chain) was identified during a study of tumor-infiltrating lymphocytes in primary liver carcinoma. Study summary: Each participant had primary liver carcinoma, and surgical resection was the treatment.

The input was approximately 0.45 ug total RNA; TCR beta cDNA was made from it with a constant-region primer. Generation of the TCR beta libraries relied on three nested multiplex PCR rounds using slightly modified ARM-PCR. Both of the initial two PCR rounds ran for around 9 cycles and employed TRBV1-TRBV30 forward primers alongside a C-beta reverse primer. Via MiXCR, TCRdb re-called the multiplex PCR reads, giving one row per CDR3 protein. The profile covers 250,000 to 350,000 distinct CDR3 sequences, with about 50% appearing a single time and about 17% taken by the ten largest. The V and J ends lost 4 bases and 10 bases, in that order; junction bases with no gene match: 15. Looked up from germline, CDR1 is SGHAT and CDR2 is FQNNGV. CDR3 size: 16 residues. Extraction also yielded germline DNA, while blood RNA was obtained from unsorted whole blood. Blood samples of about 4.3 milliliters were drawn preoperatively.

V gene TRBV11-2 combines with J gene TRBJ2-2, with 7 bases aligning to TRBD2. The sample taken for sequencing was peripheral blood. The TCR was taken from a woman aged 25 to 39 with primary liver carcinoma and hepatitis B virus infection. CDR3: CASSSTRSGWSEELFF. CDR3 bases: TGTGCCAGCAGCTCGACACGTAGCGGGTGGTCCGAGGAGCTGTTTTTT.